The 19 T cell receptor beta chains below were found in one sample sequenced in a study of brain T cells in children with intractable seizures. Here immunoSEQ multiplex PCR was the method, and the copy in TCRdb shows in-frame clones only, minus some. The table lists 300,000 to 400,000 clones, roughly 92% of them singletons, with 5% to 7% in the top ten. Time point of the sample: blood from clinic visit 5 months post-surgery; TSC patient then seizure free. The starting material was peripheral blood, obtained less than 6 months after surgery. Receptor source: a boy under two years old with tuberous sclerosis and intractable seizures.

The CDR3 bases are TGTGCCAGCAGTTACGTAGGCAGAATCATGAACACTGAAGCTTTCTTT. This sequence encodes CASSYVGRIMNTEAFF. This chain joins TRBV6-2 or TRBV6-3 and TRBJ1-1; D ambiguous. The CDR3 covers 16 residues. Germline CDR1 MNHEY, CDR2 SVGEGT. V lost 2 bases and J 0 bases, leaving 13 bases between the germline ends.

J is TRBJ2-2 and V is TRBV24-1, with a tentative D call TRBD2 (5 bases). The V end was cut by 1 base, the J end by 3 bases, with 8 bases between. The CDR3 spans 15 residues. CDR1 and CDR2 (germline): KGHDR, SFDVKD. DNA for the CDR3: TGTGCCACCAGTGATTTTAAGAGGGACACCGGGGAGCTGTTTTTT. It specifies CATSDFKRDTGELFF.

The count of this clone is one. This chain uses TRBV7-3 with TRBJ2-7; D ambiguous. Trimming stripped 5 bases from V and 2 bases from J, with 13 bases between. Germline V gene data show CDR1 as SGHTA and CDR2 as FQGTGA. The CDR3 is 14 amino acids. The CDR3 is CASSLNPSTYEQYF. Written as DNA, the CDR3 is TGTGCCAGCAGCCTTAACCCCAGTACCTACGAGCAGTACTTC. Using reference TRBV7-3 and TRBJ2-7 for the parts outside the CDR3, the full variable domain is GAGVSQTPSNKVTEKGKYVELRCDPISGHTALYWYRQSLGQGPEFLIYFQGTGAADDSGLPNDRFFAVRPEGSVSTLKIQRTERGDSAVYLCASSLNPSTYEQYFGPGTRLTVT.

The V and J genes are TRBV7-9 and TRBJ2-1; a possible D gene is TRBD1 (5 bases). V was shortened by 3 bases and J by 0 bases, with 12 bases between the two germline ends. This CDR3 region has 16 residues. Germline values: CDR1 SEHNR, CDR2 FQNEAQ (reference sequence). The CDR3 DNA follows: TGTGCCAGCAGCTTGGGTGGGGCACCCTCCTACAATGAGCAGTTCTTC. Translated, it gives CASSLGGAPSYNEQFF.

The chain couples TRBV7-9 to TRBJ2-7, with TRBD1 matching 7 bases. The CDR3 length is 14 residues. Germline V gene data show CDR1 as SEHNR and CDR2 as FQNEAQ (reference sequence). Germline trimming cut 5 bases from V and 9 bases from J; bases unmatched to any gene: 13. CDR3 nucleotide sequence: TGTGCCAGCAGCAACCGGGACAGCTCCCTCGGGCAGTACTTC. Its translation is CASSNRDSSLGQYF.

This clone was seen a handful of times. The chain recombines TRBV18 with TRBJ1-1, with 9 bases matching TRBD1. Germline CDR1 KGHSH, CDR2 LQKENI. The CDR3 spans 16 residues. Trimming took 3 bases from V and 1 from J; bases not matched to a gene: 6. The CDR3 DNA is TGTGCCAGCTCACCCAGGACAGGGGTGGCGAACACTGAAGCTTTCTTT. Its protein is CASSPRTGVANTEAFF.

The chain joins TRBV29-1 to TRBJ2-7; 8 bases line up with TRBD2. The CDR3 is made up of 14 amino acids. The trim removed 3 bases at V and 3 bases at J, leaving 7 bases unmatched. CDR1 is SQVTM, CDR2 ANQGSEA, per germline. The CDR3 region is CSVETSAEGYEQYF. For the CDR3, the DNA is TGCAGCGTTGAGACTAGCGCCGAGGGCTACGAGCAGTACTTC.

The V call is TRBV7-3, the J call TRBJ2-3; D ambiguous. V was shortened by 1 base and J by 4 bases, with 6 bases between the two germline ends. In germline, CDR1 is SGHTA, CDR2 FQGTGA. The CDR3 covers 13 residues. Here the CDR3 reads CASSLNMADTQYF. DNA of the CDR3: TGTGCCAGCAGCTTAAATATGGCAGATACGCAGTATTTT. Combining the CDR3 with reference TRBV7-3 and TRBJ2-3 gives the whole variable domain GAGVSQTPSNKVTEKGKYVELRCDPISGHTALYWYRQSLGQGPEFLIYFQGTGAADDSGLPNDRFFAVRPEGSVSTLKIQRTERGDSAVYLCASSLNMADTQYFGPGTRLTVL.

This chain joins TRBV6-4 and TRBJ2-7, with no clear D. The V end was cut by 2 bases, the J end by 5 bases, with 4 bases between. The CDR3 has 11 residues. CDR1 MRHNA and CDR2 SNTAGT come from the germline V gene. This chain's CDR3 is CASSDKNEQYF. DNA of the CDR3: TGTGCCAGCAGTGACAAAAACGAGCAGTACTTC.

The V gene is TRBV5-1, the J gene TRBJ1-2; no definite D call. The CDR3 contains 14 residues. V was shortened by 0 bases and J by 8 bases, with 14 bases between the two germline ends. The germline V gene encodes CDR1 SGHRS and CDR2 YFSETQ. CDR3 in DNA: TGCGCCAGCAGCTTGGATCGGGGTTCAGAGGGCTACACCTTC. This gives the protein CASSLDRGSEGYTF.

This chain uses TRBV5-1 with TRBJ1-1; D not certain. V lost 0 bases to trimming and J lost 1 base, with 7 bases between them. This CDR3 has 14 amino acids. Looked up from germline, CDR1 is SGHRS and CDR2 is YFSETQ. The CDR3 protein is CASSLEPENTEAFF. The CDR3 DNA follows: TGCGCCAGCAGCTTGGAACCGGAGAACACTGAAGCTTTCTTT.

Turning to this clone: Other DNA variants within this sample encode the same CDR3. The rearrangement joins TRBV5-1 to TRBJ2-2; D is unclear. The CDR3 contains 15 residues. The germline V gene encodes CDR1 SGHRS and CDR2 YFSETQ. Trimming removed 0 bases at V and 6 bases at J, with 12 bases between. CDR3 sequence reads: CASSLGLGGAGELFF. The DNA of the CDR3 is TGCGCCAGCAGCTTGGGGCTCGGCGGCGCCGGGGAGCTGTTTTTT.

This chain uses TRBV5-1 with TRBJ2-5, with D maybe TRBD1 (6 bases). Germline CDR1 SGHRS, CDR2 YFSETQ. This CDR3 comprises 15 residues. V dropped 5 bases and J dropped 4 bases, with 18 bases sitting between them. The CDR3 nucleotides read TGCGCCAGCAGAGTAGTAGCTAGAGGGGGAGAGACCCAGTACTTC. Encoded protein: CASRVVARGGETQYF. Looking up the rest from reference TRBV5-1 and TRBJ2-5 gives the full variable domain: KAGVTQTPRYLIKTRGQQVTLSCSPISGHRSVSWYQQTPGQGLQFLFEYFSETQRNKGNFPGRFSGRQFSNSRSEMNVSTLELGDSALYLCASRVVARGGETQYFGPGTRLLVL.

The rearrangement joins TRBV5-4 to TRBJ2-3; 16 bases agree with TRBD2. The length of the CDR3 is 16 residues. CDR1 is SGHNT, CDR2 YYREEE, per germline (reference sequence). With V trimmed by 4 bases and J by 5 bases, 4 bases remained unmatched. The CDR3 DNA sequence: TGTGCCAGCAGCGCGGGACTAGCGGGAGGGGAAGATACGCAGTATTTT. Amino acids: CASSAGLAGGEDTQYF.

The genes are TRBV19 and TRBJ2-1; possible D gene TRBD2, 5 bases. Germline V gives CDR1 LNHDA, CDR2 SQIVND (reference sequence). The CDR3 covers 14 residues. Trimming cost V 4 bases and J 8 bases, with 15 bases left between them. CDR3 coding DNA: TGTGCCAGTAGTACCCTTCAGAGGGAAGATGAGCAGTTCTTC. Translated: CASSTLQREDEQFF.

A few counts support this clone. CDR3 protein: CASAWDSNNQPQHF. CDR3 bases: TGTGCCAGTGCCTGGGACAGCAACAATCAGCCCCAGCATTTT. V and J are TRBV6-6 and TRBJ1-5, with 7 bases aligning to TRBD1. The CDR3 is 14 residues long. V was pared by 9 bases and J by 3 bases, with 8 bases of the junction left unmatched. Germline CDR1 MNHNY, CDR2 SVGAGI (reference sequence).

This chain joins TRBV5-5 and TRBJ2-7; weak D call: TRBD2 (5 bases). From germline, CDR1 is SGHKS and CDR2 YYEKEE (reference sequence). CDR3 length: 17 residues. The V end was cut by 0 bases, the J end by 0 bases, with 16 bases between. The CDR3 nucleotides are TGTGCCAGCAGCTTGGTAGGTGTCGGGGAAAGCTCCTACGAGCAGTACTTC. The encoded protein is CASSLVGVGESSYEQYF.

This rearrangement joins TRBV30 to TRBJ1-6; no definite D call. This CDR3 is 17 amino acids long. Germline V gene data show CDR1 as GTSNPN and CDR2 as SVGIG (reference sequence). V was shortened by 0 bases and J by 0 bases, with 12 bases between the two germline ends. The CDR3 reads CAWSVWWNHSYNSPLHF. CDR3 coding DNA: TGTGCCTGGAGTGTATGGTGGAATCACTCCTATAATTCACCCCTCCACTTT.

The J gene is TRBJ1-1, the V gene TRBV16, with TRBD1 as a possible D gene (5 bases). The ends were cut back, 0 bases at V and 7 bases at J, with 6 bases in the middle. Germline values: CDR1 KGHSY, CDR2 FQNENV. The CDR3 has 12 amino acids. The CDR3 bases are TGTGCCAGCAGCCAATCGAGGGGTGAAGCTTTCTTT. This translates into CASSQSRGEAFF. Full variable domain (rest looked up from reference TRBV16 and TRBJ1-1): GEEVAQTPKHLVRGEGQKAKLYCAPIKGHSYVFWYQQVLKNEFKFLISFQNENVFDETGMPKERFSAKCLPNSPCSLEIQATKLEDSAVYFCASSQSRGEAFFGQGTRLTVV.